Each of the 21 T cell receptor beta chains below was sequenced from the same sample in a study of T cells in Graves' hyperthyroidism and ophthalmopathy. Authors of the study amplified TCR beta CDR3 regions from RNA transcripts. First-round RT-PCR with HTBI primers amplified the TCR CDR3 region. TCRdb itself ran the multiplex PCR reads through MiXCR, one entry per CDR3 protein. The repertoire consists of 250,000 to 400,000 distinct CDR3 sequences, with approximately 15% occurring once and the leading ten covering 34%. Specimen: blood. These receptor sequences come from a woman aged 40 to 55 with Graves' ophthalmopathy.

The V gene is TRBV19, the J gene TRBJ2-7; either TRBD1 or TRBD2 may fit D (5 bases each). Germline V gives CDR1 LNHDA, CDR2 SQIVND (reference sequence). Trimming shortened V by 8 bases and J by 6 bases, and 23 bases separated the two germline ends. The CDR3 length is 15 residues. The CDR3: CASGNGGPFLGEQYF. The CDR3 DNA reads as TGTGCCAGTGGTAATGGGGGTCCTTTCCTTGGCGAGCAGTACTTC.

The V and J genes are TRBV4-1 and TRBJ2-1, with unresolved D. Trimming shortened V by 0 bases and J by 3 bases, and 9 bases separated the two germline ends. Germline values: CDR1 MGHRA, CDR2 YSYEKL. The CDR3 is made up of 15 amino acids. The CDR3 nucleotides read TGCGCCAGCAGCCAAGATCGGTTAAGCTACAATGAGCAGTTCTTC. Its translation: CASSQDRLSYNEQFF.

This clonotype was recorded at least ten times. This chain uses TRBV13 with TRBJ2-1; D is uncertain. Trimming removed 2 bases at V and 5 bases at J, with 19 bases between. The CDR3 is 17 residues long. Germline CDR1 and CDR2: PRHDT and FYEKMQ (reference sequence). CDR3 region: CASSLFPNALRDNEQFF. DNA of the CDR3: TGTGCCAGCAGCTTATTCCCCAACGCTCTGAGAGACAATGAGCAGTTCTTC.

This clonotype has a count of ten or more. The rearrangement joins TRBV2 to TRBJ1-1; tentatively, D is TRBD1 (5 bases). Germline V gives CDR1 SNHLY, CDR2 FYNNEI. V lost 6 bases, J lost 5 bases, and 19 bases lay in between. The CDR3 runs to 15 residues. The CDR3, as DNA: TGTGCCAGCAGCGCCGGGGGAGGGAAGGGAACTGAAGCTTTCTTT. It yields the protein CASSAGGGKGTEAFF.

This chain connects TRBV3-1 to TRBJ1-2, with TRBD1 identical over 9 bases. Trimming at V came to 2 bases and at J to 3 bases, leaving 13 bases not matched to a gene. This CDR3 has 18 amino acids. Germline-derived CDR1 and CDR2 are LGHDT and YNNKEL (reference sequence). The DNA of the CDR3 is TGTGCCAGCAGCCAAACGACCCACGTACAGGGGGCAGACTATGGCTACACCTTC. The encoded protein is CASSQTTHVQGADYGYTF.

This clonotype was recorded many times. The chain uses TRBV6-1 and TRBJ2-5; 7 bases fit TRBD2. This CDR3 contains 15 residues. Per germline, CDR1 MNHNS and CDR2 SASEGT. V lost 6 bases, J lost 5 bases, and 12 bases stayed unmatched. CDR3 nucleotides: TGTGCCAGCAGCATCAGAGGGGCGGGAGTGGAGACCCAGTACTTC. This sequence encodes CASSIRGAGVETQYF.

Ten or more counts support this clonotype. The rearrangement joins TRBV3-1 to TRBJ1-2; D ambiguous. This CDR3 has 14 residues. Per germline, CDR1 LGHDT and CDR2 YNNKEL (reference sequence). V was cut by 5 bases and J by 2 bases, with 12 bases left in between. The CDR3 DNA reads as TGTGCCAGCAGCATCGGGTCAGCCAACTATGGCTACACCTTC. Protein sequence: CASSIGSANYGYTF.

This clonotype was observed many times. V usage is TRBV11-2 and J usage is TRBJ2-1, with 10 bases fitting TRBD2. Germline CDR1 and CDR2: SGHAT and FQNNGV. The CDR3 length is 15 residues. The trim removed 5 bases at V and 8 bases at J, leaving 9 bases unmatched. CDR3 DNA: TGTGCCAGCAGCCTAAAGCGGGAGGGCCACTATGAGCAGTTCTTC. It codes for CASSLKREGHYEQFF.

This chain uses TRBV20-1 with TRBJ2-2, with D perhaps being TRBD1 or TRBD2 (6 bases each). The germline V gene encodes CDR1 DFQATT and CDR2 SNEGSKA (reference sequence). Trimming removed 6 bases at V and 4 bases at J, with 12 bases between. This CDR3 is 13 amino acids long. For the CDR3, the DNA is TGCAGTGCCAACCCGGGGGCCACCGGGGAGCTGTTTTTT. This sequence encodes CSANPGATGELFF.

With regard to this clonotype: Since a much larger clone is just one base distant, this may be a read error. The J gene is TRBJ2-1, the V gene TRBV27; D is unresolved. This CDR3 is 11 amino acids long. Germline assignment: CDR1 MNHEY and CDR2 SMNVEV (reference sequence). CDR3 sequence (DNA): TGTGCCAGCGACCCATACAATGGGCAGTTCTTC. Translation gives CASDPYNGQFF.

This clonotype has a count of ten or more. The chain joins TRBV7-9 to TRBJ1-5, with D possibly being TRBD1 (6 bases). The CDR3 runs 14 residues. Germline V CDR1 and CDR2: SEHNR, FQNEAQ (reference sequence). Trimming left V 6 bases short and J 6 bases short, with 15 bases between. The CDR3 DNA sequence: TGTGCCAGCAGTTCAACACAGGGCTTTCAGCCCCAGCATTTT. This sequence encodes CASSSTQGFQPQHF.

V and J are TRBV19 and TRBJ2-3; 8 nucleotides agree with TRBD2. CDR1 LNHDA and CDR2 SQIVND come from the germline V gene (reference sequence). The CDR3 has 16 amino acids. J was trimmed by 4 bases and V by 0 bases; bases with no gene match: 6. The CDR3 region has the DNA TGTGCCAGTAGTATAGACACCAGCGGGGGAGCAGATACGCAGTATTTT. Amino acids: CASSIDTSGGADTQYF.

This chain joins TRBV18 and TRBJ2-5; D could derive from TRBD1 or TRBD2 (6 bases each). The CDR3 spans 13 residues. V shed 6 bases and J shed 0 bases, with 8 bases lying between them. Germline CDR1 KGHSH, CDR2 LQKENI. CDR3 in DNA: TGTGCCAGCTCTGGGGGGCACCAAGAGACCCAGTACTTC. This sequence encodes CASSGGHQETQYF.

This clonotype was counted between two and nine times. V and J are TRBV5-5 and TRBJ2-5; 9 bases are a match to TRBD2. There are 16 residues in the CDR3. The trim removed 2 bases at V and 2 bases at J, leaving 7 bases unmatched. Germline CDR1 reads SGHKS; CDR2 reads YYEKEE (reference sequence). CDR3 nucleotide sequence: TGTGCCAGCAGCTTAGCTTCGGCGGGGGGGCAAGAGACCCAGTACTTC. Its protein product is CASSLASAGGQETQYF. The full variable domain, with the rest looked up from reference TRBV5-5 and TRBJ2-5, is DAGVTQSPTHLIKTRGQQVTLRCSPISGHKSVSWYQQVLGQGPQFIFQYYEKEERGRGNFPDRFSARQFPNYSSELNVNALLLGDSALYLCASSLASAGGQETQYFGPGTRLLVL.

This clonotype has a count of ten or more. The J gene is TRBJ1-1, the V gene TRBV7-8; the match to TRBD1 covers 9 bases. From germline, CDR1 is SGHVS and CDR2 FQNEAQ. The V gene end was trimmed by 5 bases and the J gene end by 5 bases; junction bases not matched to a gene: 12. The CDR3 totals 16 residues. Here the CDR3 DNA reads TGTGCCAGCAGCAAGGGACAGGGCTGGGCTATAACTGAAGCTTTCTTT. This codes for CASSKGQGWAITEAFF.

The CDR3 coding sequence is TGTGCCAGCAGCTTAGTAGTCACTCCCGGGGTCGAGCAGTACTTC. It codes for CASSLVVTPGVEQYF. The V and J genes are TRBV7-2 and TRBJ2-7; maybe TRBD2 (5 bases). In germline, CDR1 is SGHTA, CDR2 FQGNSA. Trimming removed 1 base from V and 6 bases from J, with 16 bases in between. This CDR3 has 15 residues. Combining the CDR3 with reference TRBV7-2 and TRBJ2-7 gives the whole variable domain GAGVSQSPSNKVTEKGKDVELRCDPISGHTALYWYRQSLGQGLEFLIYFQGNSAPDKSGLPSDRFSAERTGGSVSTLTIQRTQQEDSAVYLCASSLVVTPGVEQYFGPGTRLTVT.

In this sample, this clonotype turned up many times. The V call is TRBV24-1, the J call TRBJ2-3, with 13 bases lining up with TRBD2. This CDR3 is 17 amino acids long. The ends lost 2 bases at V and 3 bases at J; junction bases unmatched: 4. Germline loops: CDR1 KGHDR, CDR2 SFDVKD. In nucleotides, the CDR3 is TGTGCCACCAGTGATTGGACTAGCGGGGGAGGTACAGATACGCAGTATTTT. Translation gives CATSDWTSGGGTDTQYF.

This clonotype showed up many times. The CDR3, as DNA: TGTGCCAGCAGCTTAACGGCAGGGAGATATGGCTACACCTTC. It yields the protein CASSLTAGRYGYTF. The gene calls are TRBV7-8 and TRBJ1-2; D possibly corresponds to TRBD1 (5 bases). The V and J ends lost 2 bases and 5 bases respectively, with 12 bases between them. Germline values: CDR1 SGHVS, CDR2 FQNEAQ. The CDR3 length is 14 residues.

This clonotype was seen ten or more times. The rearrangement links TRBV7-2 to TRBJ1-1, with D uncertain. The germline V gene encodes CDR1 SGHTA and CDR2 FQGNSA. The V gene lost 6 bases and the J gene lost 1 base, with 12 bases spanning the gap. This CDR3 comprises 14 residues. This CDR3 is CASSSTAANTEAFF. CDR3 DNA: TGTGCCAGCAGTTCGACGGCAGCGAACACTGAAGCTTTCTTT. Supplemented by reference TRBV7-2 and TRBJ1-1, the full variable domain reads GAGVSQSPSNKVTEKGKDVELRCDPISGHTALYWYRQSLGQGLEFLIYFQGNSAPDKSGLPSDRFSAERTGGSVSTLTIQRTQQEDSAVYLCASSSTAANTEAFFGQGTRLTVV.

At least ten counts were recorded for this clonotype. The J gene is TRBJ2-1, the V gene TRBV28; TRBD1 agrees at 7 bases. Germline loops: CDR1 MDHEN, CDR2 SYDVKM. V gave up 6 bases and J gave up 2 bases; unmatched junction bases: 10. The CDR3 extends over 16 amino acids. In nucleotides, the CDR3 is TGTGCCAGCAGCACGCTAGACAGGGTGACCTACAATGAGCAGTTCTTC. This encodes CASSTLDRVTYNEQFF. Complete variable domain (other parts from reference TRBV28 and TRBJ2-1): DVKVTQSSRYLVKRTGEKVFLECVQDMDHENMFWYRQDPGLGLRLIYFSYDVKMKEKGDIPEGYSVSREKKERFSLILESASTNQTSMYLCASSTLDRVTYNEQFFGPGTRLTVL.

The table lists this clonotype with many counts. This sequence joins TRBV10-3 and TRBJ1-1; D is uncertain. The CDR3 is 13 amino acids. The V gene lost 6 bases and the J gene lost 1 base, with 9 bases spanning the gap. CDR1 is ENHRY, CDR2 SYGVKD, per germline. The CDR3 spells CAIRREWNTEAFF. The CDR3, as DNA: TGTGCCATCAGGAGAGAATGGAACACTGAAGCTTTCTTT.